This TCR beta chain derives from a study of blood T cell repertoires in COVID-19 (dated by TCRdb to the early 2020s). Regarding the study in general: Collaborator samples came from the United States, Italy and Spain and covered acute and convalescent phases of COVID-19. The prospective study material was composed of cDNA or gDNA derived from T cells, B-cell-depleted T cells, or PBMCs. Subjects who had been exposed to COVID-19, were actively infected with it, or had recovered from it provided the deeply sampled blood TCRbeta repertoires that made up the dataset. A freely available public database, intended as a resource for researchers studying the immune response to SARS-CoV-2, is where the repertoires were released. Samples came from the ongoing ImmuneRACE study (first 160 participants) plus 1,254 subjects from 6 global collaborators. The sample metadata nearly always contained a de-identified subject ID, COVID-19 status, age in years and sex. Where available, HLA class I and class II types were taken from metadata supplied by the sample provider and were not determined by assay-based typing. Results the study describes overall, beyond this receptor: The amount of clinical and demographic metadata varied by source and participant and was provided uncurated.

Each collaborating institution followed its own protocols to collect whole blood in K2EDTA tubes. For TCRbeta analysis, collaborator samples were shipped as frozen whole blood, as isolated PBMCs, or as DNA extracted from either sample type. To note about this clone: What antigen it recognizes has not been identified. Base qualities are not recorded, but no much larger clone differs from it by a single base.

TCRbeta CDR3 regions were amplified from genomic DNA by means of the immunoSEQ Assay, a bias-controlled multiplex PCR. The original pipeline was this. Within the assay, amplification of reference gene primers was used to estimate how many nucleated cells each sample contained. To quantify the absolute abundance of each unique TCRbeta CDR3 rearrangement, sequence reads were collapsed and filtered. Productive Simpson clonality was computed per sample as the square root of Simpson's diversity index over productive rearrangements. TCRdb holds this immuneACCESS table with in-frame rearrangements only. Some clones are missing; in checked studies, unresolved V genes explain under half, and the rest has no known cause. The D gene and trimming were derived from the DNA, and the V and J assignments and clone size from that table. The sample table lists about 78,000 clones, 90% of them with a count of one. The ten largest clones add up to around 4.5% of the sample.

V gives up 3 bases and J gives up 4 bases, and the segment between their germline ends measures 18 bases. The CDR3 spans 15 residues, from the cysteine through the phenylalanine. Left in the record is the CDR3 DNA by itself, 45 bases read in frame from the first base. In the germline V gene, CDR1 corresponds to SQVTM and CDR2 to ANQGSEA. This sequence was found in a woman of 80 years or more with active or convalescent COVID-19. In this chain, TRBV29-1 is recombined with TRBJ2-5; 7 matching bases give a weak D call of TRBD2. Sequencing was performed on peripheral blood. The DNA sequence is as follows: TGCAGCGTTGAGATAGGGGGGGCGCAGGGAGAGACCCAGTACTTC. Translated, this gives CSVEIGGAQGETQYF. Outside the CDR3, residues come from the reference TRBV29-1 and TRBJ2-5 proteins, so the full variable domain is: SAVISQKPSRDICQRGTSLTIQCQVDSQVTMMFWYRQQPGQSLTLIATANQGSEATYESGFVIDKFPISRPNLTFSTLTVSNMSPEDSSIYLCSVEIGGAQGETQYFGPGTRLLVL.